The 12 T cell receptor beta chains listed next were all sequenced from one sample in a study of blood T cell repertoires in COVID-19. Assay used: immunoSEQ multiplex PCR; TCRdb lists only in-frame clones, some missing. The table includes a few hundred thousand clones, 75% to 90% detected once. The specimen was peripheral blood. These TCRs come from a woman between 18 and 29 years old with acute or convalescent COVID-19.

The chain links TRBV7-9 to TRBJ2-7; 8 bases are shared with TRBD1. The J segment lost 6 bases and the V segment lost 4 bases, leaving 2 bases of the junction unmatched. This CDR3 comprises 12 residues. Germline V gene lookup returns CDR1 SEHNR and CDR2 FQNEAQ (reference sequence). CDR3 nucleotides: TGTGCCAGCAGCTCGGACAGGGCCGAGCAGTACTTC. As protein: CASSSDRAEQYF. The full variable domain, rest sourced from reference TRBV7-9 and TRBJ2-7, is DTGVSQNPRHKITKRGQNVTFRCDPISEHNRLYWYRQTLGQGPEFLTYFQNEAQLEKSRLLSDRFSAERPKGSFSTLEIQRTEQGDSAMYLCASSSDRAEQYFGPGTRLTVT.

V gene TRBV28 combines with J gene TRBJ1-4, with a possible D match to TRBD1 (5 bases). CDR1 and CDR2 (germline): MDHEN, SYDVKM. CDR3 length: 12 amino acids. V was cut by 7 bases and J by 5 bases, with 8 bases left in between. The CDR3 coding sequence is TGTGCCAGCACCCGACAGAATGAAAAACTGTTTTTT. This translates into CASTRQNEKLFF. The full variable domain, rest sourced from reference TRBV28 and TRBJ1-4, is DVKVTQSSRYLVKRTGEKVFLECVQDMDHENMFWYRQDPGLGLRLIYFSYDVKMKEKGDIPEGYSVSREKKERFSLILESASTNQTSMYLCASTRQNEKLFFGSGTQLSVL.

This clone was recorded a few times. The V and J genes are TRBV24-1 and TRBJ1-5, with 7 bases that match TRBD1. The germline gives CDR1 KGHDR, CDR2 SFDVKD. The CDR3 spans 16 residues. The junction had 5 bases not matched to a gene; V was cut back by 4 bases and J by 0 bases. The CDR3 is CATSDRRQGSNQPQHF. CDR3 bases: TGTGCCACCAGTGACAGACGACAGGGTAGCAATCAGCCCCAGCATTTT.

This chain connects TRBV12-3 or TRBV12-4 to TRBJ1-6; D remains ambiguous. The V end lost 8 bases, the J end lost 3 bases, and 8 bases lay between the germline ends. The CDR3 length is 13 residues. The CDR3 DNA reads as TGTGCCAGCTCCGACTACTATAATTCACCCCTCCACTTT. Translation: CASSDYYNSPLHF.

This rearrangement joins TRBV29-1 to TRBJ2-7, with TRBD1 matching 7 bases. CDR1 and CDR2 (germline): SQVTM, ANQGSEA. The CDR3 consists of 14 residues. Losses at the gene ends were 4 bases for V and 3 bases for J; bases not matched to a gene: 9. The CDR3 sequence is CSVGELTGIYEQYF. In DNA, the CDR3 is TGCAGCGTTGGGGAGTTGACAGGGATCTACGAGCAGTACTTC.

In regard to this clone: Other DNA sequences from this sample encode an identical CDR3 as well. The V call is TRBV2, the J call TRBJ1-1; no reliable D call. The CDR3 has 13 amino acids. Germline V gives CDR1 SNHLY, CDR2 FYNNEI. Trimming stripped 4 bases from V and 0 bases from J, with 6 bases between. CDR3 region: CASSGEVNTEAFF. CDR3 DNA sequence: TGTGCCAGCAGTGGGGAGGTGAACACTGAAGCTTTCTTT.

The V and J genes are TRBV30 and TRBJ1-6; TRBD1 matches at 10 bases. CDR3 length: 13 amino acids. From germline, CDR1 is GTSNPN and CDR2 SVGIG (reference sequence). Losses at the gene ends were 3 bases for V and 10 bases for J; bases not matched to a gene: 3. CDR3 region: CAWSRDRGSPLHF. DNA for the CDR3: TGTGCCTGGAGCAGGGACAGGGGATCACCCCTCCACTTT.

The genes are TRBV7-9 and TRBJ1-5, with 12 nucleotides matching TRBD1. This CDR3 has 15 residues. Germline V CDR1 and CDR2: SEHNR, FQNEAQ (reference sequence). The J segment lost 7 bases and the V segment lost 5 bases, leaving 6 bases of the junction unmatched. CDR3 residues: CASSTGTGGHQPQHF. The CDR3, as DNA: TGTGCCAGCAGCACCGGGACAGGGGGCCACCAGCCCCAGCATTTT.

The chain is built from TRBV7-8 and TRBJ1-1; D uncertain. V was clipped by 2 bases and J by 5 bases, with 12 bases between them. This CDR3 spans 14 amino acids. Looked up from germline, CDR1 is SGHVS and CDR2 is FQNEAQ. The CDR3 sequence: CASSLLGRGTEAFF. CDR3 nucleotides: TGTGCCAGCAGCTTACTAGGGCGGGGAACTGAAGCTTTCTTT.

As to this clone: Other DNA variants within this sample encode the same CDR3. The chain links TRBV6-5 to TRBJ1-2; 9 bases map to TRBD1. Trimming at V came to 6 bases and at J to 4 bases, leaving 0 bases not matched to a gene. The germline V gene has CDR1 MNHEY and CDR2 SVGAGI. There are 12 residues in the CDR3. As DNA, the CDR3 is TGTGCCAGCAGGGACAGGGGCTATGGCTACACCTTC. It yields the protein CASRDRGYGYTF.

The gene calls are TRBV6-6 and TRBJ1-5; TRBD1 matches 7 bases. The germline gives CDR1 MNHNY, CDR2 SVGAGI (reference sequence). The CDR3 is 15 amino acids. With 6 bases clipped from V and 3 bases from J, the junction kept 8 bases outside the gene matches. CDR3 nucleotide sequence: TGTGCCAGCAGGCAGGGGGGACAGCTCAATCAGCCCCAGCATTTT. Its protein is CASRQGGQLNQPQHF.

The chain recombines TRBV6-5 with TRBJ1-5; D is undetermined. The CDR3 covers 13 residues. Germline loops: CDR1 MNHEY, CDR2 SVGAGI. Trimming removed 0 bases from V and 6 bases from J, with 6 bases in between. The CDR3 DNA reads as TGTGCCAGCAGTTACTCTGCGGGTCAGCCCCAGCATTTT. It codes for CASSYSAGQPQHF.